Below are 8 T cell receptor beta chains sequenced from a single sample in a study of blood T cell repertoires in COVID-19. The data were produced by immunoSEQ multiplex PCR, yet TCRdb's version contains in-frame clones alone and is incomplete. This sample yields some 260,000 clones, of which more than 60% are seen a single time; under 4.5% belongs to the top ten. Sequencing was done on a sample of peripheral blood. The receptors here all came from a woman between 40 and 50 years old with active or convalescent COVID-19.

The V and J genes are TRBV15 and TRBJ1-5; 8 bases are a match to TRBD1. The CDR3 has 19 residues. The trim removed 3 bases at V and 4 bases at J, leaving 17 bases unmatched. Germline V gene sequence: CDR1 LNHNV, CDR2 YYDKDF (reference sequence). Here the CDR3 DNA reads TGTGCCACCAGCAGGGGTCCCGGGACAGGACCCAGCGTTAATCAGCCCCAGCATTTT. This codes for CATSRGPGTGPSVNQPQHF.

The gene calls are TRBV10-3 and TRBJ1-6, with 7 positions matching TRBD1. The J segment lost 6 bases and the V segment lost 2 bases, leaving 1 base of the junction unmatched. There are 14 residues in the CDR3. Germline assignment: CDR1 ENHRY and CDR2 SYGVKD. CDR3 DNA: TGTGCCATCAGTGAGCCAGGGGGTAATTCACCCCTCCACTTT. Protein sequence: CAISEPGGNSPLHF.

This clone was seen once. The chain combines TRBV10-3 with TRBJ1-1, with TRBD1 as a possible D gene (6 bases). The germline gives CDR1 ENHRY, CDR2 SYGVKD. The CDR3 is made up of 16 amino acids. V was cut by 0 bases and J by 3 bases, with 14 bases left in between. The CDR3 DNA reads TGTGCCATCAGTGAGTCATTTAGGACAGCCTACACTGAAGCTTTCTTT. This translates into CAISESFRTAYTEAFF.

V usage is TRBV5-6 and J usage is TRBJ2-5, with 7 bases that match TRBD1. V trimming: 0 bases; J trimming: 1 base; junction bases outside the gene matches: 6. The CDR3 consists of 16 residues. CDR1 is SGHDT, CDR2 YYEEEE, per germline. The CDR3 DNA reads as TGTGCCAGCAGCTTGGGAGGGGGCGCTTCCCAAGAGACCCAGTACTTC. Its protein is CASSLGGGASQETQYF.

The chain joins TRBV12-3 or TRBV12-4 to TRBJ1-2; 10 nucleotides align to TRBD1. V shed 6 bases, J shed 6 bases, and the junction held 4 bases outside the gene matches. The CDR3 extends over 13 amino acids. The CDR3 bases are TGTGCCAGCAGAGGACAGGGGGGGAATGGCTACACCTTC. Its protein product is CASRGQGGNGYTF.

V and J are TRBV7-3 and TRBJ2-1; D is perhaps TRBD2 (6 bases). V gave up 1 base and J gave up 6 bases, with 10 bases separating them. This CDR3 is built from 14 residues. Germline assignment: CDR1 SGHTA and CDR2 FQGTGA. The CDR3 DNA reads TGTGCCAGCAGCTTAAGTGGGGGACTCAATGAGCAGTTCTTC. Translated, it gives CASSLSGGLNEQFF.

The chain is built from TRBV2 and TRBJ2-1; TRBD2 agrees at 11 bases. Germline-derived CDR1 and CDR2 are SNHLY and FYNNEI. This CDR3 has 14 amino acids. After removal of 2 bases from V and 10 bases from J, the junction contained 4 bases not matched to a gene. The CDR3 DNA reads TGTGCCAGCAGTGAATTAGCGGGGGGGACGGAGCAGTTCTTC. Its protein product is CASSELAGGTEQFF.

The CDR3 DNA follows: TGTGCCATCAGGGTCGGGGGAAGGGAGAACACTGAAGCTTTCTTT. Amino acid sequence: CAIRVGGRENTEAFF. This chain uses TRBV10-3 with TRBJ1-1; D possibly corresponds to TRBD1 (5 bases). The V end lost 6 bases, the J end lost 1 base, and 15 bases lay between the germline ends. CDR3 length: 15 residues. The germline gives CDR1 ENHRY, CDR2 SYGVKD.